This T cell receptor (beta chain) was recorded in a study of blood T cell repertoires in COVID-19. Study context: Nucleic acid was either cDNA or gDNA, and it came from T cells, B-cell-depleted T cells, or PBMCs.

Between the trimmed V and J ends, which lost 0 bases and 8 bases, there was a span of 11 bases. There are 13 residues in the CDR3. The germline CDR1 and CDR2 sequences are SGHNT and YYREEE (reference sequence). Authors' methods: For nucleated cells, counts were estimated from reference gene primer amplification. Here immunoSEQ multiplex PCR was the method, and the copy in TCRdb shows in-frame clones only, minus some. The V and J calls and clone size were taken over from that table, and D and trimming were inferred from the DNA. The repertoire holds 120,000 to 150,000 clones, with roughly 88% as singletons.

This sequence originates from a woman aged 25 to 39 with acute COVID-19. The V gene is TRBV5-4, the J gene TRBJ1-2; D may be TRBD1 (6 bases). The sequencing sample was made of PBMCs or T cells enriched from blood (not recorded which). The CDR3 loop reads CASSLDREGGYTF. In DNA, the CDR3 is TGTGCCAGCAGCTTGGACAGGGAAGGAGGCTACACCTTC.